Described below is a single T cell receptor (beta chain) sequence and its context. Antigen: not known. This sample is drawn from a study of OX40 agonist ivuxolimab in advanced cancers. TCRdb keeps only in-frame clones here, not all; method: immunoSEQ multiplex PCR. The sample has roughly 45,000 clones, about 85% seen once. Study-wide points: Antigen specificity was not determined for the expanded peripheral T cells. CD8+ T cells were the subset that, on average, had more expanded clones than CD4+. By week 6 at 0.1 to 3.0 mg/kg, blood CD4+ and CD8+ T cells had expanded clonally.

This CDR3 contains 15 residues. Germline V gene data show CDR1 as ENHRY and CDR2 as SYGVKD. Trimming removed 6 bases at V and 0 bases at J, with 14 bases between. The TCR comes from an adult with an advanced solid tumor such as melanoma, head and neck, liver or kidney cancer. The starting material was CD4+ or CD8+ T cells sorted from blood, obtained in a trial of the OX40 agonist ivuxolimab. This rearrangement joins TRBV10-3 to TRBJ1-1, with TRBD1 as a possible D gene (5 bases). The CDR3 DNA reads TGTGCCATCAGGGACTTTGGGGGAATGAACACTGAAGCTTTCTTT. The encoded protein is CAIRDFGGMNTEAFF.